This T cell receptor (beta chain) was recorded in a study of shared clonotypes between healthy human individuals. A note on this clone: Its antigen is not known. The sample holds other DNA sequences that translate to the same CDR3.

This CDR3 is built from 13 residues. Germline CDR1 and CDR2: SGHRS and YFSETQ. The V end lost 0 bases, the J end lost 9 bases, and 10 bases lay between the germline ends. Sequencing was performed with immunoSEQ multiplex PCR; in TCRdb, only in-frame clones are kept and a portion is missing. This repertoire shows about 680,000 clones, roughly 73% found once; its top ten account for around 2%. Negatively enriched CD4+ T cells were divided by CD45RA into naive and memory. Broader study findings: The study generally estimated greater richness for naive than memory subsets. Relative to clonotypes present in all four donors, those not shared had lower generation probabilities.

Sequencing was carried out using memory CD4+ T cells sorted from blood. The subset was: CD45RA-negative fraction. This chain joins TRBV5-1 and TRBJ2-1; D is perhaps TRBD2 (5 bases). The receptor was isolated from a woman aged 25 to 45 in good health. The CDR3, as DNA: TGCGCCAGCAGCTTGGGTTTAGGAGGTGAGCAGTTCTTC. Translating gives CASSLGLGGEQFF.